The 24 T cell receptor beta chains in this list originate from one sample, sequenced in a study of shared clonotypes between healthy human individuals. Profiled with immunoSEQ multiplex PCR; TCRdb holds only in-frame clones, not every one. The table lists 1.4 million to 1.5 million clones, about 96% of them singletons, with roughly 1.2% in the top ten. The specimen was naive CD4+ T cells sorted from blood. The subset: CD45RA+ positively selected. The receptors shown here come from a man aged 25 to 40 in good health.

V usage is TRBV5-6 and J usage is TRBJ1-2, with 9 bases that match TRBD1. Trimming removed 4 bases from V and 8 bases from J; junction bases left unmatched: 9. The CDR3 spans 14 residues. Germline assignment: CDR1 SGHDT and CDR2 YYEEEE. The CDR3 sequence: CASSEPGQGGGYTF. DNA of the CDR3: TGTGCCAGCAGCGAACCGGGACAGGGTGGCGGCTACACCTTC.

The chain is built from TRBV9 and TRBJ2-1, with a weak D call TRBD1 (6 bases). CDR3 length: 16 residues. The germline V gene encodes CDR1 SGDLS and CDR2 YYNGEE. Trimming stripped 3 bases from V and 3 bases from J, with 16 bases between. CDR3 protein: CASSADRDKYYNEQFF. The CDR3 DNA follows: TGTGCCAGCAGCGCGGACCGGGACAAGTACTACAATGAGCAGTTCTTC. The variable domain in full, with the rest retrieved from reference TRBV9 and TRBJ2-1, is DSGVTQTPKHLITATGQRVTLRCSPRSGDLSVYWYQQSLDQGLQFLIQYYNGEERAKGNILERFSAQQFPDLHSELNLSSLELGDSALYFCASSADRDKYYNEQFFGPGTRLTVL.

V gene TRBV2 combines with J gene TRBJ2-2; 9 bases are a match to TRBD2. Germline V gene sequence: CDR1 SNHLY, CDR2 FYNNEI. The CDR3 is 16 residues long. With V trimmed by 6 bases and J by 1 base, 6 bases remained unmatched. In DNA, the CDR3 is TGTGCCAGCAGATCTTCGACTAGCGGGAACACCGGGGAGCTGTTTTTT. It translates to CASRSSTSGNTGELFF.

The V and J genes are TRBV5-4 and TRBJ2-3; TRBD1 aligns across 7 bases. Germline V lookup: CDR1 SGHNT, CDR2 YYREEE (reference sequence). Trimming removed 5 bases from V and 0 bases from J; junction bases left unmatched: 6. The CDR3 contains 15 residues. DNA of the CDR3: TGTGCCAGCAGGGCCGGGACAGAAAGCACAGATACGCAGTATTTT. It codes for CASRAGTESTDTQYF.

The chain's CDR3 is CASSTHVSGNTIYF. CDR3 nucleotides: TGTGCCAGCAGTACACACGTCTCTGGAAACACCATATATTTT. The chain is built from TRBV2 and TRBJ1-3; D unclear. Germline CDR1 is SNHLY and CDR2 is FYNNEI. The CDR3 totals 14 residues. V was shortened by 5 bases and J by 0 bases, with 8 bases between the two germline ends. Supplemented by reference TRBV2 and TRBJ1-3, the full variable domain reads EPEVTQTPSHQVTQMGQEVILRCVPISNHLYFYWYRQILGQKVEFLVSFYNNEISEKSEIFDDQFSVERPDGSNFTLKIRSTKLEDSAMYFCASSTHVSGNTIYFGEGSWLTVV.

The chain is built from TRBV4-2 and TRBJ2-5, with TRBD2 matching 9 bases. Germline loops: CDR1 LGHNA, CDR2 YNFKEQ. This CDR3 has 15 amino acids. V trimming: 0 bases; J trimming: 6 bases; junction bases outside the gene matches: 5. The CDR3 protein is CASSQDFSGSQTQYF. Written as DNA, the CDR3 is TGTGCCAGCAGCCAAGATTTTAGCGGGAGTCAGACCCAGTACTTC.

Here the CDR3 reads CASSSGDSRYNEQFF. CDR3 sequence (DNA): TGCGCCAGCAGCTCCGGGGACAGCCGATACAATGAGCAGTTCTTC. The rearrangement joins TRBV5-1 to TRBJ2-1, with TRBD1 matching over 7 bases. This CDR3 has 15 amino acids. Germline lookup yields CDR1 SGHRS and CDR2 YFSETQ. Trimming at V came to 3 bases and at J to 4 bases, leaving 7 bases not matched to a gene. Combining the CDR3 with reference TRBV5-1 and TRBJ2-1 gives the whole variable domain KAGVTQTPRYLIKTRGQQVTLSCSPISGHRSVSWYQQTPGQGLQFLFEYFSETQRNKGNFPGRFSGRQFSNSRSEMNVSTLELGDSALYLCASSSGDSRYNEQFFGPGTRLTVL.

V is TRBV7-3 and J is TRBJ2-1; D remains ambiguous. Germline V CDR1 and CDR2: SGHTA, FQGTGA. Trimming took off 3 bases at V and 9 bases at J, with 18 bases between the two ends. The CDR3 is 15 amino acids. CDR3 DNA sequence: TGTGCCAGCAGCTTTGATGGACCAGTCGTCCTTGAGCAGTTCTTC. Its translation is CASSFDGPVVLEQFF. Drawing the rest from reference TRBV7-3 and TRBJ2-1, the complete variable domain is GAGVSQTPSNKVTEKGKYVELRCDPISGHTALYWYRQSLGQGPEFLIYFQGTGAADDSGLPNDRFFAVRPEGSVSTLKIQRTERGDSAVYLCASSFDGPVVLEQFFGPGTRLTVL.

The rearrangement joins TRBV6-4 to TRBJ2-3, with 11 positions matching TRBD2. The CDR3 totals 16 residues. V was pared by 5 bases and J by 4 bases, with 8 bases of the junction left unmatched. The germline CDR1 and CDR2 sequences are MRHNA and SNTAGT. CDR3 sequence (DNA): TGTGCCAGCAGTACTTTAGCGGGAGGGGGAGCAGATACGCAGTATTTT. Protein: CASSTLAGGGADTQYF.

This clone was detected once. The rearrangement joins TRBV29-1 to TRBJ2-7, with 8 bases fitting TRBD1. The V segment lost 6 bases and the J segment 0 bases; nucleotides outside the gene matches: 7. CDR3 length: 14 amino acids. The germline V gene has CDR1 SQVTM and CDR2 ANQGSEA. Written as DNA, the CDR3 is TGCAGCGTCGTGGGGACAGGTAGCTCCTACGAGCAGTACTTC. This codes for CSVVGTGSSYEQYF.

V is TRBV28 and J is TRBJ2-7; TRBD1 agrees at 8 bases. The CDR3 spans 14 residues. The junction had 7 bases not matched to a gene; V was cut back by 5 bases and J by 4 bases. Germline values: CDR1 MDHEN, CDR2 SYDVKM. This CDR3 is CASSSRTGYYEQYF. Here the CDR3 DNA reads TGTGCCAGCAGTAGCAGGACAGGGTATTACGAGCAGTACTTC. Supplemented by reference TRBV28 and TRBJ2-7, the full variable domain reads DVKVTQSSRYLVKRTGEKVFLECVQDMDHENMFWYRQDPGLGLRLIYFSYDVKMKEKGDIPEGYSVSREKKERFSLILESASTNQTSMYLCASSSRTGYYEQYFGPGTRLTVT.

The J gene is TRBJ2-1, the V gene TRBV27, with D perhaps matching TRBD2 (7 bases). The germline V gene encodes CDR1 MNHEY and CDR2 SMNVEV (reference sequence). CDR3 length: 17 amino acids. Trimming left V 0 bases short and J 6 bases short, with 18 bases between. The CDR3 region is CASSLSGWSGEGNEQFF. In DNA form, the CDR3 reads TGTGCCAGCAGTTTATCAGGGTGGTCAGGGGAGGGCAATGAGCAGTTCTTC.

This chain connects TRBV7-9 to TRBJ2-2; D not resolved. The CDR3 loop spans 14 amino acids. Germline V gives CDR1 SEHNR, CDR2 FQNEAQ (reference sequence). Deletions cut 6 bases from V and 5 bases from J, with 13 bases between. The chain's CDR3 is CASRPGPITGELFF. CDR3 nucleotides: TGTGCCAGCAGACCCGGTCCTATTACCGGGGAGCTGTTTTTT.

The chain joins TRBV6-5 to TRBJ2-3; unclear D gene. This CDR3 spans 15 amino acids. The V end was cut by 4 bases, the J end by 8 bases, with 19 bases between. Germline V gives CDR1 MNHEY, CDR2 SVGAGI. The CDR3 reads CASSSVVRGPVTQYF. The DNA of the CDR3 is TGTGCCAGCAGTTCGGTCGTAAGAGGCCCCGTTACGCAGTATTTT.

V is TRBV10-3 and J is TRBJ2-7; TRBD2 is a possible D gene (5 bases). The CDR3 loop spans 13 amino acids. V dropped 4 bases and J dropped 3 bases, with 10 bases sitting between them. Germline V lookup: CDR1 ENHRY, CDR2 SYGVKD. The CDR3 DNA reads TGTGCCATCAGTGGGACTCGGATCTACGAGCAGTACTTC. Its translation: CAISGTRIYEQYF.

Points on this clone: A read error may produce the germline difference seen at one junction end. The chain is built from TRBV28 and TRBJ1-2; tentative D call: TRBD1 (6 bases). The germline CDR1 and CDR2 sequences are MDHEN and SYDVKM. The CDR3 is 15 amino acids. The CDR3 DNA is TGTGCCAGCAGTTTCCGCGGACAGCCAATCTATGGCTACGCCTTC. Translation gives CASSFRGQPIYGYAF.

This chain joins TRBV6-5 and TRBJ2-3, with no clear D. V dropped 1 base and J dropped 6 bases, with 5 bases sitting between them. The germline V gene has CDR1 MNHEY and CDR2 SVGAGI. CDR3 length equals 12 residues. The CDR3 DNA is TGTGCCAGCAGTTACTTCGGGGATACGCAGTATTTT. This encodes CASSYFGDTQYF.

This chain joins TRBV27 and TRBJ2-1; a weak D match, TRBD2 (5 bases). The V and J ends lost 3 bases and 9 bases respectively, with 18 bases between them. This CDR3 spans 15 amino acids. Per germline, CDR1 MNHEY and CDR2 SMNVEV (reference sequence). Here the CDR3 reads CASSFYGEWPAEQFF. CDR3 nucleotides: TGTGCCAGCAGTTTTTACGGGGAATGGCCGGCTGAGCAGTTCTTC.

The chain couples TRBV27 to TRBJ2-3, with TRBD2 matching 9 bases. J was trimmed by 3 bases and V by 4 bases; bases with no gene match: 17. Germline CDR1 and CDR2: MNHEY and SMNVEV (reference sequence). CDR3 length: 19 amino acids. The CDR3 bases are TGTGCCAGCAGTTCCCCCCTTTTGGGGCGGGAGGGCCAAACAGATACGCAGTATTTT. Amino acids: CASSSPLLGREGQTDTQYF.

The chain is built from TRBV15 and TRBJ1-5; D remains unclear. Germline CDR1 is LNHNV and CDR2 is YYDKDF (reference sequence). The CDR3 length is 15 residues. The V end lost 1 base, the J end lost 0 bases, and 7 bases lay between the germline ends. This CDR3 is CATSRVGRSNQPQHF. The CDR3 nucleotides are TGTGCCACCAGCAGAGTTGGCCGTAGCAATCAGCCCCAGCATTTT.

Worth noting for this clone: Different DNA sequences within this sample yield the same CDR3. The chain couples TRBV18 to TRBJ1-1; D possibly corresponds to TRBD1 (5 bases). This CDR3 comprises 14 residues. Looked up from germline, CDR1 is KGHSH and CDR2 is LQKENI. The ends were cut back, 1 base at V and 0 bases at J, with 6 bases in the middle. For the CDR3, the DNA is TGTGCCAGCTCACCACAGGGACTGAACACTGAAGCTTTCTTT. Its protein product is CASSPQGLNTEAFF. The complete variable domain, with remaining parts taken from reference TRBV18 and TRBJ1-1, reads NAGVMQNPRHLVRRRGQEARLRCSPMKGHSHVYWYRQLPEEGLKFMVYLQKENIIDESGMPKERFSAEFPKEGPSILRIQQVVRGDSAAYFCASSPQGLNTEAFFGQGTRLTVV.

J is TRBJ2-1 and V is TRBV18; D perhaps matches TRBD1 (7 bases). The V gene lost 3 bases and the J gene lost 6 bases, with 18 bases spanning the gap. The CDR3 totals 16 residues. The germline gives CDR1 KGHSH, CDR2 LQKENI. CDR3 sequence (DNA): TGTGCCAGCTCACCGCCGGACAGGACGGGGGCCAATGAGCAGTTCTTC. It translates to CASSPPDRTGANEQFF.

This sequence joins TRBV28 and TRBJ1-2; D gene ambiguous. The CDR3 is 14 residues long. CDR1 is MDHEN, CDR2 SYDVKM, per germline. Trimming took off 4 bases at V and 4 bases at J, with 13 bases between the two ends. The CDR3 here is CASSSPPLAYGYTF. The CDR3 DNA reads as TGTGCCAGCAGTTCCCCCCCTCTGGCCTATGGCTACACCTTC.

The chain couples TRBV6-1 to TRBJ1-1; D possibly corresponds to TRBD1 (5 bases). The CDR3 runs to 14 residues. Germline V lookup: CDR1 MNHNS, CDR2 SASEGT. V gave up 0 bases and J gave up 4 bases, with 9 bases separating them. The DNA for the CDR3 is TGTGCCAGCAGTGAAGCTGGGGGTGCCACTGAAGCTTTCTTT. Translation: CASSEAGGATEAFF.